The rows below give T cell receptor beta chains drawn from one sample of a study of human T cells and chemical hapten exposure. TCRdb used MiXCR to reprocess the RACE reads, holding one entry per CDR3 protein. The table has about 120,000 distinct CDR3 sequences, 12% seen once. Source: whole blood, taken in connection with sensitization to the hapten diphenylcyclopropenone (DPC). These receptor sequences come from a woman aged 45 to 65 with alopecia areata. Some clones in this sample may be carry-over from other donors' samples. Both conserved end residues are part of each CDR3. The D gene is left open where the match is weak. Size tells how often a clone was seen (once, few, many) or the class of an expanded clone, and some rows leave it out.

V,D,J,size,CDR3,DNA
TRBV5-1,NA,TRBJ2-4,NA,CASSQMTDTGIQYF,TGCGCCAGCAGTCAGATGACCGATACCGGGATTCAGTACTTC
TRBV6-1,NA,TRBJ2-7,many,CASSEAGQTYEQYF,TGTGCCAGCAGTGAAGCAGGGCAGACCTACGAGCAGTACTTC
TRBV7-9,TRBD1,TRBJ2-7,NA,CASSSPRKTGGYEQYF,TGTGCCAGCAGCTCCCCCCGAAAGACAGGGGGCTACGAGCAGTACTTC
TRBV28,NA,TRBJ1-1,few,CTTTGSLEAFF,TGCACTACAACAGGGAGCTTAGAAGCTTTCTTT
TRBV10-1,NA,TRBJ1-1,many,CASSESRQVNTEAFF,TGCGCCAGCAGTGAGTCGAGACAGGTGAACACTGAAGCTTTCTTT
TRBV29-1,NA,TRBJ2-3,many,CSVEGGKEKEDTQYF,TGCAGCGTTGAAGGTGGAAAAGAAAAAGAAGATACGCAGTATTTT
TRBV27,TRBD2,TRBJ2-7,many,CASSDGTINEQYF,TGTGCCAGCAGTGACGGGACTATTAACGAGCAGTACTTC
TRBV29-1,NA,TRBJ1-1,few,CSVAEDEAFF,TGCAGCGTTGCGGAGGATGAAGCTTTCTTT
TRBV25-1,NA,TRBJ2-1,few,CASSGSAEQFF,TGTGCCAGCAGTGGCTCTGCTGAGCAGTTCTTC
TRBV5-5,TRBD1,TRBJ1-6,NA,CASSPGTGASNSPLHF,TGTGCCAGCAGCCCAGGGACAGGGGCAAGCAATTCACCCCTCCACTTT
TRBV7-2,TRBD1,TRBJ1-2,NA,CASSPDRGLGYTF,TGTGCCAGCAGCCCGGACAGGGGGCTTGGCTACACCTTC
TRBV9,NA,TRBJ1-6,many,CASSVMEDSPLHF,TGTGCCAGCAGCGTAATGGAGGACTCACCCCTCCACTTT
TRBV2,NA,TRBJ1-4,few,CASSPVTREKLFF,TGTGCCAGCAGCCCCGTGACCCGGGAAAAACTGTTTTTT
TRBV6-5,TRBD2,TRBJ2-5,many,CASSYSGTSRETQYF,TGTGCCAGCAGTTACTCGGGGACTAGTCGGGAGACCCAGTACTTC
TRBV6-4,NA,TRBJ2-1,NA,CASSPISGQGNEQFF,TGTGCCAGCAGTCCGATTTCAGGGCAGGGTAATGAGCAGTTCTTC
TRBV18,TRBD1,TRBJ2-2,NA,CASSPLTGGSTGELFF,TGTGCCAGCTCACCATTGACAGGGGGCAGCACCGGGGAGCTGTTTTTT
TRBV20-1,TRBD2,TRBJ2-4,many,CSARRRLAGGNIQYF,TGCAGTGCTAGAAGAAGACTAGCGGGGGGAAACATTCAGTACTTC
TRBV6-5,NA,TRBJ1-3,many,CASSPAGSSGNTIYF,TGTGCCAGCAGCCCTGCCGGGAGCTCTGGAAACACCATATATTTT
TRBV7-9,NA,TRBJ2-7,many,CASSTDAGGYEQYF,TGTGCCAGCAGCACCGACGCTGGGGGCTACGAGCAGTACTTC
TRBV5-1,TRBD1,TRBJ1-5,many,CASSWDSFNQPQHF,TGCGCCAGCAGCTGGGACAGCTTCAATCAGCCCCAGCATTTT
TRBV6-1,TRBD2,TRBJ2-1,many,CASSSTSAISFYNEQFF,TGTGCCAGCAGCTCGACTAGCGCGATCTCCTTCTACAATGAGCAGTTCTTC
TRBV5-1,NA,TRBJ2-1,few,CASSWPGVSYNEQFF,TGCGCCAGCAGCTGGCCAGGGGTTTCCTACAATGAGCAGTTCTTC
TRBV18,TRBD1,TRBJ2-1,NA,CASSLLYRDRVTHEQFF,TGTGCCAGCTCACTCTTATACCGGGACAGGGTCACTCATGAGCAGTTCTTC
TRBV7-9,NA,TRBJ2-1,NA,CASSFGQNEQFF,TGTGCCAGCAGCTTCGGACAAAATGAGCAGTTCTTC
TRBV28,NA,TRBJ1-4,NA,CASSSTEPNEKLFF,TGTGCCAGCAGTTCCACGGAACCTAATGAAAAACTGTTTTTT
TRBV5-1,NA,TRBJ2-2,few,CASSLAGALNTGELFF,TGCGCCAGCAGCTTGGCCGGGGCATTAAACACCGGGGAGCTGTTTTTT
TRBV28,NA,TRBJ1-2,NA,CASRSPGVTGGYTF,TGTGCCAGCAGGTCTCCAGGGGTAACTGGTGGCTACACCTTC
TRBV7-2,TRBD1,TRBJ1-1,many,CASSSLQGRAEAFF,TGTGCCAGCAGCTCATTACAGGGGAGGGCTGAAGCTTTCTTT
TRBV20-1,NA,TRBJ2-1,NA,CRCGTRNEQFF,TGCAGATGCGGGACTCGCAATGAGCAGTTCTTC
TRBV12-3/TRBV12-4,NA,TRBJ2-7,few,CASSLPNRDFNRKMPYEQYF,TGTGCCAGCAGTTTACCTAACCGGGACTTCAACCGAAAGATGCCCTACGAGCAGTACTTC
TRBV28,TRBD2,TRBJ2-2,NA,CASTIGGLRNTGELFF,TGTGCCAGCACCATTGGGGGACTACGCAACACCGGGGAGCTGTTTTTT
TRBV28,TRBD1,TRBJ1-5,few,CASSGPGQGLGQPQHF,TGTGCCAGCAGTGGGCCGGGACAGGGTTTAGGTCAGCCCCAGCATTTT
TRBV5-6,TRBD2,TRBJ2-5,many,CASSGSFVLGRRSGRHEIGETQYF,TGTGCCAGCAGCGGAAGTTTTGTTCTGGGTCGAAGGAGCGGGAGGCATGAAATAGGGGAGACCCAGTACTTC
TRBV5-1,TRBD1,TRBJ2-1,few,CASSFGVRDREYEQFF,TGCGCCAGCAGCTTTGGGGTCCGGGACAGGGAATATGAGCAGTTCTTC
TRBV10-1,NA,TRBJ2-7,NA,CAREPGLSPQNSYEQYF,TGCGCCAGAGAACCGGGTTTATCACCACAAAACTCCTACGAGCAGTACTTC
TRBV7-8,TRBD1,TRBJ1-6,few,CASSLGPDRALNNSPLHF,TGTGCCAGCAGCTTAGGGCCGGACAGGGCATTAAATAATTCACCCCTCCACTTT
TRBV20-1,NA,TRBJ2-5,many,CSASYWAGSGETQYF,TGCAGTGCGTCTTACTGGGCGGGGAGCGGAGAGACCCAGTACTTC
TRBV28,NA,TRBJ2-5,NA,CASSLSRAAQETQYF,TGTGCCAGCAGTTTAAGTCGTGCTGCTCAAGAGACCCAGTACTTC
TRBV12-3/TRBV12-4,TRBD2,TRBJ2-4,many,CASSLVPGGQYF,TGTGCCAGCAGTTTAGTCCCGGGAGGTCAGTACTTC
TRBV7-9,NA,TRBJ2-3,many,CASSPDTDTQYF,TGTGCCAGCAGCCCCGACACAGATACGCAGTATTTT
TRBV2,NA,TRBJ2-7,NA,CASITGSHEQYF,TGTGCCAGCATTACAGGGTCCCACGAGCAGTACTTC
TRBV28,NA,TRBJ1-2,NA,CASSSPAGGVYGYTF,TGTGCCAGCAGTTCCCCAGCTGGAGGGGTCTATGGCTACACCTTC
TRBV6-2/TRBV6-3,NA,TRBJ1-1,NA,CASSTTGTLVFF,TGTGCCAGCAGTACGACAGGTACGTTGGTCTTCTTT
TRBV20-1,TRBD2,TRBJ2-7,NA,CSAPGLVLYEQYF,TGCAGTGCACCGGGACTAGTTCTCTACGAGCAGTACTTC
TRBV6-5,TRBD1,TRBJ1-6,many,CASGLDRERSPLHF,TGTGCCAGCGGACTGGACAGGGAGCGCTCACCCCTCCACTTT
TRBV28,NA,TRBJ1-2,NA,CATGRVGNYGYTF,TGTGCCACCGGAAGGGTGGGAAACTATGGCTACACCTTC
TRBV7-2,NA,TRBJ2-5,NA,CASSSQRTQYF,TGTGCCAGCAGCTCCCAACGGACCCAGTACTTC
TRBV5-5,NA,TRBJ2-5,few,CASTLGLSQETQYF,TGTGCCAGCACCTTGGGATTATCACAAGAGACCCAGTACTTC